This T cell receptor beta chain emerged from a study of shared clonotypes between healthy human individuals. Study results and caveats: Depth was large, yet rarefaction showed that sorted-subset sequencing was incomplete. Clonotype sharing levels among donors were expected to vary with sequencing depth. Against clonotypes common to all four donors, non-shared ones had lower generation probabilities.

Germline V CDR1 and CDR2: SEHNR, FQNEAQ (reference sequence). V lost 2 bases, J lost 4 bases, and 6 bases lay in between. The CDR3 runs to 12 residues. As handled by the study authors: Sequence data from immunoSEQ were junction-only and lacked quality scores; consequently, filtering differed. Generated by immunoSEQ multiplex PCR, the TCRdb table keeps only in-frame clones and is missing some. That table furnishes V, J and clone size, whereas the DNA furnished D and trimming. Of 1.5 million to 2.5 million clones in the sample, 85% to 95% were seen once. CD45RO-negative, CCR7-positively selected cells formed the naive CD8 fraction, excluding terminally differentiated effector memory CD45RA+ cells. Worth noting for this clone: Its antigen is currently unknown. At the DNA level, this CDR3 is encoded by other sequences in the same sample as well.

The rearrangement joins TRBV7-9 to TRBJ2-7; no firm D call. The receptor was derived from a man younger than 30 in good health. The sequenced sample was naive CD8+ T cells sorted from blood. The CDR3 nucleotides are TGTGCCAGCAGCTTACTGGGGTACGAGCAGTACTTC. Its translation: CASSLLGYEQYF.